This TCR beta chain appears in the sequencing data of a study of blood T cell repertoires in COVID-19. Study at large: PBMCs, B-cell-depleted T cells, or T cells were the source of the cDNA or gDNA that made up the material.

Study processing details: From reference gene primer amplification, estimates of nucleated cell counts were derived. Produced via immunoSEQ multiplex PCR; TCRdb's table is partial and in-frame only. V, J and clone size were drawn from that table, and D and trimming were deduced from the DNA. The sample includes about 480,000 clones, 85% to 90% of them seen just once. This CDR3 has 13 amino acids. The V segment lost 8 bases and the J segment 3 bases; nucleotides outside the gene matches: 4. The clonotype was recovered from a man between 18 and 35 years old with COVID-19, enrolled during active disease. Material: peripheral blood. The chain joins TRBV12-3 or TRBV12-4 to TRBJ2-7, with 10 positions matching TRBD2. The CDR3 DNA reads as TGTGCCAGCCAGCGGGAGGGTTTCTACGAGCAGTACTTC. This gives the protein CASQREGFYEQYF.